Presented here are 14 T cell receptor beta chains from one specimen sequenced in a study of control samples from healthy donors and cancer patients. Sequenced by immunoSEQ multiplex PCR; TCRdb stores in-frame clones only, minus some. The repertoire holds roughly 150,000 clones, 80% to 90% seen once, with under 2% in the top ten. What was sequenced was blood. The source is a man aged 18 to 29 in good health.

This chain uses TRBV4-3 with TRBJ1-5; D not resolved. The CDR3 is 15 residues long. Germline V gene lookup returns CDR1 LGHNA and CDR2 YSLEER. V was pared by 0 bases and J by 5 bases, with 11 bases between. The CDR3, as DNA: TGCGCCAGCAGCCAAGAAAGGAACAGTTATCAGCCCCAGCATTTT. Protein sequence: CASSQERNSYQPQHF.

This chain links TRBV7-2 with TRBJ1-3; 11 positions match TRBD1. Trimming at V came to 5 bases and at J to 4 bases, leaving 4 bases not matched to a gene. The germline CDR1 and CDR2 sequences are SGHTA and FQGNSA. The length of the CDR3 is 15 residues. The CDR3: CASSPDRGQGNTIYF. CDR3 nucleotide sequence: TGTGCCAGCAGCCCGGACAGGGGGCAAGGAAACACCATATATTTT.

The rearrangement uses TRBV5-6 and TRBJ2-7; D is tentatively TRBD1 or TRBD2 (5 bases each). V shed 4 bases and J shed 6 bases, with 20 bases lying between them. Germline lookup yields CDR1 SGHDT and CDR2 YYEEEE. This CDR3 contains 15 residues. The DNA for the CDR3 is TGTGCCAGCAGCCTGGGGGTGGGAAGAGACATCGAGCAGTACTTC. It encodes CASSLGVGRDIEQYF.

The CDR3 reads CASRIGASGYTF. The CDR3 DNA follows: TGTGCCAGCAGGATAGGGGCCAGTGGCTACACCTTC. The chain couples TRBV12-3 or TRBV12-4 to TRBJ1-2; D is perhaps TRBD1 (5 bases). Between the trimmed V and J ends, which lost 6 bases and 7 bases, there was a span of 12 bases. This CDR3 is 12 amino acids long.

The CDR3 here is CSVEDPGYAEAFF. CDR3 coding DNA: TGCAGCGTTGAAGATCCAGGGTACGCTGAAGCTTTCTTT. The V gene is TRBV29-1, the J gene TRBJ1-1; D is perhaps TRBD1 (5 bases). V dropped 0 bases and J dropped 6 bases, with 11 bases sitting between them. This CDR3 contains 13 residues. From germline, CDR1 is SQVTM and CDR2 ANQGSEA.

The chain recombines TRBV28 with TRBJ1-2; 8 nucleotides line up with TRBD1. V lost 3 bases, J lost 7 bases, and 10 bases stayed unmatched. The CDR3 is 15 amino acids. The germline gives CDR1 MDHEN, CDR2 SYDVKM. As DNA, the CDR3 is TGTGCCAGCAGTTTGATCGGACAGGGAATTAGTGGCTACACCTTC. It translates to CASSLIGQGISGYTF.

This sequence joins TRBV28 and TRBJ2-7; a weak D match, TRBD2 (6 bases). From germline, CDR1 is MDHEN and CDR2 SYDVKM. V dropped 5 bases and J dropped 8 bases, with 22 bases sitting between them. The CDR3 length is 15 residues. The CDR3 sequence: CASSDLEVGTPKQYF. As DNA, the CDR3 is TGTGCCAGCAGTGACCTAGAAGTTGGGACTCCGAAGCAGTACTTC.

CDR3 bases: TGTGCCACCAGCGATTCCTACGAGCAGTACTTC. Translated, it gives CATSDSYEQYF. The chain employs TRBV15 and TRBJ2-7; D call uncertain. Deletions cut 5 bases from V and 1 base from J, with 3 bases between. Germline V lookup: CDR1 LNHNV, CDR2 YYDKDF (reference sequence). CDR3 length equals 11 residues.

This sequence joins TRBV29-1 and TRBJ2-7; D is uncertain. CDR1 and CDR2 (germline): SQVTM, ANQGSEA. The ends were cut back, 6 bases at V and 3 bases at J, with 12 bases in the middle. The CDR3 has 12 amino acids. The CDR3 loop is CSVQDPDYEQYF. In DNA form, the CDR3 reads TGCAGCGTACAAGACCCTGACTACGAGCAGTACTTC.

This clone was picked up one time. The gene calls are TRBV30 and TRBJ2-7, with D maybe TRBD2 (5 bases). The CDR3 runs 13 residues. V lost 0 bases, J lost 0 bases, and 6 bases lay in between. The germline CDR1 and CDR2 sequences are GTSNPN and SVGIG (reference sequence). The CDR3 reads CAWSVGSSYEQYF. The CDR3 DNA is TGTGCCTGGAGTGTTGGGAGCTCCTACGAGCAGTACTTC.

This clone was picked up a small number of times. The chain combines TRBV12-5 with TRBJ2-3, with 9 bases matching TRBD1. The V gene's germline CDR1 is LGHNT and CDR2 FRNRAP. CDR3 size: 14 residues. V gave up 0 bases and J gave up 9 bases; unmatched junction bases: 4. CDR3 DNA: TGTGCTAGTGGTTTGGTACCCGGACAGGGGACGCAGTATTTT. Protein product: CASGLVPGQGTQYF.

The DNA of the CDR3 is TGTGCCAGCAGTTACTCGGGCAGGGATGGAAACACCATATATTTT. Translating it yields CASSYSGRDGNTIYF. The V gene is TRBV6-6, the J gene TRBJ1-3, with D possibly TRBD1 on 5 matching bases. CDR1 and CDR2 from the germline V gene are MNHNY and SVGAGI (reference sequence). CDR3 size: 15 residues. Trimming removed 0 bases at V and 3 bases at J, with 9 bases between.

The chain has TRBV13 and TRBJ2-7, with 9 bases that match TRBD1. The V gene end was trimmed by 5 bases and the J gene end by 5 bases; junction bases not matched to a gene: 10. Germline CDR1 and CDR2: PRHDT and FYEKMQ (reference sequence). CDR3 length: 15 amino acids. The chain's CDR3 is CASSTRDRVFDEQYF. The DNA of the CDR3 is TGTGCCAGCAGCACCCGGGACAGGGTGTTCGACGAGCAGTACTTC. The whole variable domain, filled in from reference TRBV13 and TRBJ2-7, reads AAGVIQSPRHLIKEKRETATLKCYPIPRHDTVYWYQQGPGQDPQFLISFYEKMQSDKGSIPDRFSAQQFSDYHSELNMSSLELGDSALYFCASSTRDRVFDEQYFGPGTRLTVT.

The chain joins TRBV9 to TRBJ1-1; D gene uncertain. This CDR3 comprises 14 residues. Between the trimmed V and J ends, which lost 0 bases and 1 base, there was a span of 7 bases. The germline CDR1 and CDR2 sequences are SGDLS and YYNGEE. The CDR3, as DNA: TGTGCCAGCAGCGTAGAATCCGGGAACACTGAAGCTTTCTTT. Translation gives CASSVESGNTEAFF.